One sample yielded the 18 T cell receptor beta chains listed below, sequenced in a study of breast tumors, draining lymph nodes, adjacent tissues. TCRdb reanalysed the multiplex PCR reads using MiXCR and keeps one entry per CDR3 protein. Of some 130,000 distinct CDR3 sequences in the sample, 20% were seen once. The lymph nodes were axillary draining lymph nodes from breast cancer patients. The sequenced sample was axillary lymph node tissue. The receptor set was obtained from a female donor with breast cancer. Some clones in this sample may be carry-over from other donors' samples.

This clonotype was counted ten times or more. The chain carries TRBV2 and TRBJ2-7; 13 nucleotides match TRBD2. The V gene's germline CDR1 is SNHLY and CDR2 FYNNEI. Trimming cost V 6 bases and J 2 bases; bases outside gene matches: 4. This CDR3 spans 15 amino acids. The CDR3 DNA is TGTGCCAGCAGAACCGGGACTAGCGGGACCTACGAGCAGTACTTC. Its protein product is CASRTGTSGTYEQYF.

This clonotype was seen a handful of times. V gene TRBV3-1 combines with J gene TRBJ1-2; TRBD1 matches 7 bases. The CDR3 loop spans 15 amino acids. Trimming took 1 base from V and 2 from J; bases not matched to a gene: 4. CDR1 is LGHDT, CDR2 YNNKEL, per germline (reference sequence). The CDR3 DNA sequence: TGTGCCAGCAGCCAAGGGGGACAGTCCAACTATGGCTACACCTTC. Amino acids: CASSQGGQSNYGYTF.

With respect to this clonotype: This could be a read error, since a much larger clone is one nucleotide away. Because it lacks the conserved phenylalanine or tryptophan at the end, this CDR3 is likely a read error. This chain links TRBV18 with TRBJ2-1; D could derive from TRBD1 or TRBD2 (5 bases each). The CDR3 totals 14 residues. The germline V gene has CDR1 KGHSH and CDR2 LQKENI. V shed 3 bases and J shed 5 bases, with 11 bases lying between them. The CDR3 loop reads CASSPTGTNNEQFS. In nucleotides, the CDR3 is TGTGCCAGCTCACCTACCGGGACCAACAATGAGCAGTTCTCC.

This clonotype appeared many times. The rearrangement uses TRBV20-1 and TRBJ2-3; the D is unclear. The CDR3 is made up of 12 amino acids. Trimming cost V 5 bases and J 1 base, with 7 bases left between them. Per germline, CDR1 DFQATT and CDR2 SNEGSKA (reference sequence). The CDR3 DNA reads TGCAGTGCTGGCCTCGGCACAGATACGCAGTATTTT. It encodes CSAGLGTDTQYF.

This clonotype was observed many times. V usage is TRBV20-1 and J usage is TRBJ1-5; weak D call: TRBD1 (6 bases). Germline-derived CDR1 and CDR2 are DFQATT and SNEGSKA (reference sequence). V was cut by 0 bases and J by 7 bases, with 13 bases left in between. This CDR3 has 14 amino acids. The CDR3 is CSARDLQGGQPQHF. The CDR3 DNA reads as TGCAGTGCTAGAGATCTACAGGGAGGCCAGCCCCAGCATTTT.

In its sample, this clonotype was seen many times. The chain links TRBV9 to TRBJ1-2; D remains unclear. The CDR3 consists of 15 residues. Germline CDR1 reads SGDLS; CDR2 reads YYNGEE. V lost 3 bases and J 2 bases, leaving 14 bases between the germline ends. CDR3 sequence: CASSESGSSNYGYTF. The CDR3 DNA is TGTGCCAGCAGCGAGAGCGGGAGCAGCAACTATGGCTACACCTTC.

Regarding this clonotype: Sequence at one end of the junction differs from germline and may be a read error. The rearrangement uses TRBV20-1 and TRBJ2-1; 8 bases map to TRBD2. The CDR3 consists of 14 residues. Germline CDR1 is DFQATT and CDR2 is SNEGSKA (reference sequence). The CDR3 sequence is CSARPRLAYDEQLF. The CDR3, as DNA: TGCAGTGCTAGACCGAGACTAGCGTACGATGAGCAGCTCTTC.

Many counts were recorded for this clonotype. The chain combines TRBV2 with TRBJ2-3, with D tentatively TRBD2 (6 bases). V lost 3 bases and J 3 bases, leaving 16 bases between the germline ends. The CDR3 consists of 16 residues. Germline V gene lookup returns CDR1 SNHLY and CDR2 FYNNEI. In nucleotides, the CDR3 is TGTGCCAGCAGTGACAGGGCGGGGTTTATGACAGATACGCAGTATTTT. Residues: CASSDRAGFMTDTQYF.

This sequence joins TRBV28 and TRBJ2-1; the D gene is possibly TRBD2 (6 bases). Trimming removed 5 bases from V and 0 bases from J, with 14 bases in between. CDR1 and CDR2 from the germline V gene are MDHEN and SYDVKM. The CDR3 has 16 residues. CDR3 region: CASSGLLGGSYNEQFF. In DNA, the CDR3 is TGTGCCAGCAGTGGACTACTAGGAGGCTCCTACAATGAGCAGTTCTTC.

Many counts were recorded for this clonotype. The CDR3 DNA reads TGTGCCAGCAGCTCAAAGGGACAGGGGGCAGAGACCCAGTACTTC. Translated, it gives CASSSKGQGAETQYF. The chain carries TRBV7-3 and TRBJ2-5; 12 positions match TRBD1. Per the germline V gene, CDR1 is SGHTA and CDR2 is FQGTGA. This CDR3 is 15 amino acids long. V was clipped by 4 bases and J by 4 bases; unmatched bases: 4.

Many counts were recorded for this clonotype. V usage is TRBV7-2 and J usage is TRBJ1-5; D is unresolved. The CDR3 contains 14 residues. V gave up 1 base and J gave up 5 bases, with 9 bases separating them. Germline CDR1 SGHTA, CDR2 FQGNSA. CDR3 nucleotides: TGTGCCAGCAGCTTAGAAATAAGGGATCAGCCCCAGCATTTT. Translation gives CASSLEIRDQPQHF.

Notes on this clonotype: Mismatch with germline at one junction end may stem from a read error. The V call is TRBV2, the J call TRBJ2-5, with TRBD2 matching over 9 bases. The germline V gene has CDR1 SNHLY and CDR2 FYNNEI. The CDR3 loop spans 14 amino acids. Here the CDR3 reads CASSERAGGETQYF. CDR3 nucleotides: TGCGCCAGCAGTGAAAGGGCGGGAGGGGAGACCCAGTACTTC.

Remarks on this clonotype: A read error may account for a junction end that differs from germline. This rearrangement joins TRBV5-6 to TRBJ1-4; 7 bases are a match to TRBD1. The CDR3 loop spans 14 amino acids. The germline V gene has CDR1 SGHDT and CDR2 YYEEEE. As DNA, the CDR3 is TGTGCCAGCAGCTTGACGGGACAGAATGGAAAACTGTTTTTT. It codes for CASSLTGQNGKLFF.

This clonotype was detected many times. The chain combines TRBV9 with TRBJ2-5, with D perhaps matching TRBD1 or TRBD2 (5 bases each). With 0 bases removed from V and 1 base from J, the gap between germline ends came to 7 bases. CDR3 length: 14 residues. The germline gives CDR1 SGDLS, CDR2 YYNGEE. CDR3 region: CASSVAGTQETQYF. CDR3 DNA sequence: TGTGCCAGCAGCGTAGCAGGGACCCAAGAGACCCAGTACTTC.

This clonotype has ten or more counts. The DNA of the CDR3 is TGTGCCACCTCTAGCGGACAAGAGACCCAGTACTTC. Its translation is CATSSGQETQYF. The chain employs TRBV19 and TRBJ2-5, with 7 bases aligning to TRBD2. This CDR3 is built from 12 residues. V shed 10 bases and J 2 bases; nucleotides not matched to a gene: 4. In germline, CDR1 is LNHDA, CDR2 SQIVND (reference sequence). The full variable domain, with the rest looked up from reference TRBV19 and TRBJ2-5, is DGGITQSPKYLFRKEGQNVTLSCEQNLNHDAMYWYRQDPGQGLRLIYYSQIVNDFQKGDIAEGYSVSREKKESFPLTVTSAQKNPTAFYLCATSSGQETQYFGPGTRLLVL.

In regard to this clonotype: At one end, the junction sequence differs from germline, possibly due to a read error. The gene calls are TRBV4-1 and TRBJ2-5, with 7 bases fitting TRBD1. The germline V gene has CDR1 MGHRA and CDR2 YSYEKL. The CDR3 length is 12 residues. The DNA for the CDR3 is TGCGCCAGCAGAGGGGGCGGCGAGACCCGGTACTTC. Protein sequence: CASRGGGETRYF.

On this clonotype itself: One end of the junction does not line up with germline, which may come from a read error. The CDR3: CSVTSTDTRCF. DNA of the CDR3: TGCAGCGTTACTAGCACAGATACGCGGTGTTTT. This sequence joins TRBV29-1 and TRBJ2-3; tentatively, D is TRBD2 (6 bases). The germline V gene has CDR1 SQVTM and CDR2 ANQGSEA. The CDR3 consists of 11 residues.

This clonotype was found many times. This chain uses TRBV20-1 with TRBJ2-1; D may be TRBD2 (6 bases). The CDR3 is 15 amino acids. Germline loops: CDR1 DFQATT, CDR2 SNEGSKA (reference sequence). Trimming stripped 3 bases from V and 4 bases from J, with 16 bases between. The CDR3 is CSASDGVEGYNEQFF. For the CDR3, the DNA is TGCAGTGCTAGTGATGGGGTGGAGGGATACAATGAGCAGTTCTTC.